This T cell receptor (beta chain) was observed in a study of T cell changes during pregnancy in multiple sclerosis. This clone showed up just once. The ends lost 6 bases at V and 3 bases at J; junction bases unmatched: 9. Germline V gene lookup returns CDR1 SGHDT and CDR2 YYEEEE. The CDR3 has 15 amino acids. Here immunoSEQ multiplex PCR was the method, and the copy in TCRdb shows in-frame clones only, minus some. Among tens of thousands of clones listed, more than 75% were seen once. Sequenced here: peripheral blood, sampled in the third trimester of pregnancy. This chain uses TRBV5-6 with TRBJ1-1, with 9 nucleotides matching TRBD1. This receptor was identified in a female donor in good health, enrolled as a control in a pregnancy study. Here the CDR3 DNA reads TGTGCCAGCACACCTCTACAGGGGGCGTACACTGAAGCTTTCTTT. Its protein product is CASTPLQGAYTEAFF.